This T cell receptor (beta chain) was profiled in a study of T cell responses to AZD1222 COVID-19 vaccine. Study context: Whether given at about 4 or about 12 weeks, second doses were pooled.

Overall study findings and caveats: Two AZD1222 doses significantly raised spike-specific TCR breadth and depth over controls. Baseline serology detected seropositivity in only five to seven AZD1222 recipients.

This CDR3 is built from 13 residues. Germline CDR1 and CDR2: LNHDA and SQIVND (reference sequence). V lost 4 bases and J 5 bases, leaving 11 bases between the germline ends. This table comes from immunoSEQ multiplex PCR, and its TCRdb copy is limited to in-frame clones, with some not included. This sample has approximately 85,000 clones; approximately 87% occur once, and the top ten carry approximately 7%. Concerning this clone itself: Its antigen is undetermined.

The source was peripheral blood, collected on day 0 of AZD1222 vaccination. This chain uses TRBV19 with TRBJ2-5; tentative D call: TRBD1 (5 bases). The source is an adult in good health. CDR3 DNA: TGTGCCAGTAGTAGCCCCAGGGCCGAGACCCAGTACTTC. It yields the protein CASSSPRAETQYF. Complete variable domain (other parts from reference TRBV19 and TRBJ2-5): DGGITQSPKYLFRKEGQNVTLSCEQNLNHDAMYWYRQDPGQGLRLIYYSQIVNDFQKGDIAEGYSVSREKKESFPLTVTSAQKNPTAFYLCASSSPRAETQYFGPGTRLLVL.